This TCR beta chain was sequenced during a study of T cells in Graves' hyperthyroidism and ophthalmopathy. General study points: In validation, the model predicted ophthalmopathy. These predictions came a median approximately 5.9 months before onset.

TCR beta CDR3 regions were amplified from RNA transcripts. TCR CDR3 underwent first-round RT-PCR with the HTBI primer set. TCRdb processed the multiplex PCR reads anew with MiXCR; each CDR3 protein has one entry. Counted here are a few hundred thousand distinct CDR3 sequences, about 16% occurring once; the ten biggest clones make up less than 35%. This clonotype has just a few counts. Its specificity is not known. A read error may account for a junction end that differs from germline. Germline V gives CDR1 KGHDR, CDR2 SFDVKD. This CDR3 has 17 amino acids. No ophthalmopathy progression within 18 months constituted stable Graves' hyperthyroidism. Diagnosing involved the use of clinical symptoms, serum thyroxine and TRAb, thyroid ultrasound and orbital computed tomography.

The TCR was taken from a woman between 25 and 40 years old with Graves' hyperthyroidism. The source material was blood. V gene TRBV24-1 combines with J gene TRBJ1-4; TRBD1 matches 8 bases. CDR3 nucleotide sequence: TGTGCCACCAGTGATTCCCGCACAGGGGGTTACAATGAAAAGCTGTTTTTT. This gives the protein CATSDSRTGGYNEKLFF.